This entry features one T cell receptor beta chain sequence. Here immunoSEQ multiplex PCR was the method, and the copy in TCRdb shows in-frame clones only, minus some. The sample lists a few hundred thousand clones, about nine tenths occurring once. Germline V CDR1 and CDR2: GTSNPN, SVGIG (reference sequence). Trimming took 2 bases from V and 10 from J, leaving 11 bases between them. There are 11 residues in the CDR3. The cohort comprised adults aged about 18 to 90 years residing in around 25 US areas. In assigning cohorts, the study relied on participant-reported clinical history. The record originates from a study of blood T cell repertoires in COVID-19. Study summary: There were acute and convalescent COVID-19 samples, and they came from the United States, Italy and Spain. T cells, B-cell-depleted T cells, or PBMCs supplied cDNA or gDNA.

Material for sequencing was PBMCs or T cells enriched from blood (not recorded which). This TCR derives from a human donor in a cohort exposed to, infected with or recovered from COVID-19 (not recorded which). The donor label of this sample is uncertain. This chain connects TRBV30 to TRBJ1-1; weak D call: TRBD1 (6 bases). CDR3 sequence: CAWSRGGPAFF. Written as DNA, the CDR3 is TGTGCCTGGAGTCGGGGGGGGCCAGCTTTCTTT.